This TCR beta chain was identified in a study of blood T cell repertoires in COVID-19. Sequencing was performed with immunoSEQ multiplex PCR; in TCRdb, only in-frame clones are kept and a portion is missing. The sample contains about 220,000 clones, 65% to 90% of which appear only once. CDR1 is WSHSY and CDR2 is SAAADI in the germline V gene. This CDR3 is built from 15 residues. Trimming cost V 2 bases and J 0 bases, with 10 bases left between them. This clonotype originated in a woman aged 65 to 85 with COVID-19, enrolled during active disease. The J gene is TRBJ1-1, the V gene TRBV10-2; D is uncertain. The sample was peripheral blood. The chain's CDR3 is CASSEEGSMNTEAFF. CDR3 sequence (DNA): TGCGCCAGCAGTGAGGAGGGCAGCATGAACACTGAAGCTTTCTTT.